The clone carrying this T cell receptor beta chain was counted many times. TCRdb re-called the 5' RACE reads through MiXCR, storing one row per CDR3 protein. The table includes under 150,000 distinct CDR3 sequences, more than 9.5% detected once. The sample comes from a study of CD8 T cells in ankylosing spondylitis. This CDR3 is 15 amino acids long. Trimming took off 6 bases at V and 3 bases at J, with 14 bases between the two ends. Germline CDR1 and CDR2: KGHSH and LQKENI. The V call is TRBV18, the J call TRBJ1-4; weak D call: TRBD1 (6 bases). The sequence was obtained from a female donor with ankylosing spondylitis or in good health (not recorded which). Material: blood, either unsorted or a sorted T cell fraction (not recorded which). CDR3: CASSLPDRPNEKLFF. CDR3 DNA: TGTGCCAGCTCCCTACCGGACAGACCTAATGAAAAACTGTTTTTT.